A selection of T cell receptor beta chains follows, all from one sample in a study of blood T cell repertoires in COVID-19. Method: immunoSEQ multiplex PCR; TCRdb's copy keeps in-frame clones and lacks some. This sample yields about 140,000 clones, of which 84% are seen a single time; under 2% belongs to the top ten. Sequenced material: PBMCs or T cells enriched from blood (not recorded which). Receptor source: a young woman who had been exposed to COVID-19. Each CDR3 is given with its conserved first and last residue. Fields, in order: V gene, J gene, clone size, D gene, CDR3 DNA, CDR3 protein. D genes are given only for firm matches. Rows may omit the clone size; those that give it use once, few, many or a size class.

TRBV19	TRBJ2-2	.	TRBD1	TGTGCCAGTAGTCTACGGACAGGGCTTGCGAACACCGGGGAGCTGTTTTTT	CASSLRTGLANTGELFF
TRBV7-9	TRBJ2-3	.	TRBD1	TGTGCCAGCAGCAGAACCGGGACAGGGGGCACAGATACGCAGTATTTT	CASSRTGTGGTDTQYF
TRBV27	TRBJ2-5	.	TRBD1	TGTGCCAGCAGGGGGACAGAAGAGACCCAGTACTTC	CASRGTEETQYF
TRBV4-2	TRBJ1-2	few	.	TGTGCCAGCAGCCAAGACCCCGGGACATACGTGGGCTACACCTTC	CASSQDPGTYVGYTF
TRBV13	TRBJ1-1	.	.	TGTGCCAGCAGCTTCTTAATCCGGGGAGGGACTGAAGCTTTCTTT	CASSFLIRGGTEAFF
TRBV30	TRBJ1-2	.	.	TGTGCCTGGAGTGTAGCAGGGAGGCGAGGCTACACCTTC	CAWSVAGRRGYTF
TRBV7-9	TRBJ2-2	.	.	TGTGCCAGCAGCCCAGGGGAGGGAGCCGGCACCGGGGAGCTGTTTTTT	CASSPGEGAGTGELFF
TRBV7-9	TRBJ1-2	many	.	TGTGCCAGCAGCTTAGCTAGGGGTCCCTATGGCTACACCTTC	CASSLARGPYGYTF
TRBV15	TRBJ2-7	once	TRBD2	TGTGCCACCAGCCCGCTCGGAGCTAGCGGGAATTACGAGCAGTACTTC	CATSPLGASGNYEQYF
TRBV25-1	TRBJ2-2	once	.	TGTGCCAGCGAGCGGTCGGGCAGCCCTAACACCGGGGAGCTGTTTTTT	CASERSGSPNTGELFF
TRBV9	TRBJ1-2	.	TRBD1	TGTGCCAGCAGCGTAGTGTCACAGGGGATTAGCACCTTC	CASSVVSQGISTF
TRBV7-8	TRBJ2-1	few	TRBD1	TGTGCCAGCAGCTCTAGGGGGCCCAATAATTACAATGAGCAGTTCTTC	CASSSRGPNNYNEQFF
TRBV2	TRBJ1-2	.	.	TGTGCCAGCAGGCAGGACATTAACTATGGCTACACCTTC	CASRQDINYGYTF
TRBV4-3	TRBJ1-2	.	.	TGCGCCAGCAGCCAAGCCGCATATACAGACTATGGCTACACCTTC	CASSQAAYTDYGYTF
TRBV4-1	TRBJ1-1	many	TRBD1	TGCGCCAGCAGCCAAGTACAGGGGTATACTACCATGAACACTGAAGCTTTCTTT	CASSQVQGYTTMNTEAFF
TRBV19	TRBJ2-1	.	TRBD2	TGTGCCAGTAGTATAATTGGCGGGAGGCACTCCTACAATGAGCAGTTCTTC	CASSIIGGRHSYNEQFF
TRBV11-2	TRBJ2-2	.	TRBD2	TGTGCCAGCAGCCCGACTAGCGCGAACACCGGGGAGCTGTTTTTT	CASSPTSANTGELFF
TRBV4-3	TRBJ2-5	.	.	TGCGCCAGCAGCCCCTTAAGAGATGGTTCAGGGGCTGAGACCCAGTACTTC	CASSPLRDGSGAETQYF
TRBV7-8	TRBJ2-7	.	.	TGTGCCAGCAGCTTAGGGGACTTCTCCTACGAGCAGTACTTC	CASSLGDFSYEQYF
TRBV7-9	TRBJ2-7	once	.	TGTGCCAGCAGCCCAGGGGGGGAGCAGTACTTC	CASSPGGEQYF
TRBV15	TRBJ1-5	.	.	TGTGCCACCAGCAGAGACACGAGGAATGGACCCCAGCATTTT	CATSRDTRNGPQHF
TRBV24-1	TRBJ2-3	.	.	TGTGCCACCAGTGAGGGCCACCTCCCAGATACGCAGTATTTT	CATSEGHLPDTQYF
TRBV27	TRBJ2-2	.	TRBD1	TGTGCCAGCAGTAGGGACAGGTTGCCCGGGGAGCTGTTTTTT	CASSRDRLPGELFF
TRBV6-1	TRBJ1-3	.	.	TGTGCCAGCAGTGAAACCTCGGGGTCTTTATACTACACCATATATTTT	CASSETSGSLYYTIYF
TRBV5-6	TRBJ2-1	.	TRBD2	TGTGCCAGCAGCTGGGGGACTAGCGGGCCCAATGAGCAGTTCTTC	CASSWGTSGPNEQFF
TRBV7-9	TRBJ2-5	.	TRBD2	TGTGCCAGCAGCCGACTAGCGGGAGGATACGGGGAGACCCAGTACTTC	CASSRLAGGYGETQYF
TRBV5-1	TRBJ2-3	once	.	TGCGCCAGCAGCTTGGCCACAGCTAGCACAGATACGCAGTATTTT	CASSLATASTDTQYF
TRBV19	TRBJ1-5	.	.	TGTGCCAGTAGTTGGCAGGATAGCAATCAGCCCCAGCATTTT	CASSWQDSNQPQHF
TRBV28	TRBJ1-3	.	.	TGTGCCAGCAGTCCGCGGGGAGGAAACACCATATATTTT	CASSPRGGNTIYF
TRBV19	TRBJ2-1	.	TRBD2	TGTGCCAGTAGTTTGGGACTAGCGGGCGCCAATGAGCAGTTCTTC	CASSLGLAGANEQFF
TRBV6-6	TRBJ1-2	.	.	TGTGCCAGCAGTAAAAGGGACCGGGGGGACTATGGCTACACCTTC	CASSKRDRGDYGYTF
TRBV29-1	TRBJ1-4	.	.	TGCAGCGTTCGACAGGTTCTGAATGAAAAACTGTTTTTT	CSVRQVLNEKLFF
TRBV7-9	TRBJ2-2	.	.	TGTGCCAGCAGCTTAGACGGGAACACCGGGGAGCTGTTTTTT	CASSLDGNTGELFF
TRBV6-6	TRBJ2-3	.	TRBD2	TGTGCCAGCAGTTCTCGGACTAGCGGGATAGCAGATACGCAGTATTTT	CASSSRTSGIADTQYF
TRBV21-1	TRBJ2-5	.	.	TGTGCCAGCAGCAAAGTTTTAGCCCCTGGGCAAGAGACCCAGTACTTC	CASSKVLAPGQETQYF
TRBV5-1	TRBJ1-2	.	TRBD1	TGCGCCAGCACGACAGACAGGGGGCTAAAGAGTGGCTACACCTTC	CASTTDRGLKSGYTF
TRBV7-8	TRBJ2-7	.	TRBD1	TGTGCCAGCAGCCGCCCAGCGTCGACAGGGGAAGGAGCCTACGAGCAGTACTTC	CASSRPASTGEGAYEQYF
TRBV5-1	TRBJ1-4	.	TRBD1	TGCGCCAGCAGCTTACAGGGGGCTGACGAAAAACTGTTTTTT	CASSLQGADEKLFF
TRBV2	TRBJ1-1	.	TRBD1	TGTGCCAGCAGTGTAAGAGGTGGGACAGGTGAAGCTTTCTTT	CASSVRGGTGEAFF
TRBV6-5	TRBJ2-1	.	.	TGTGCCAGCGACCTCAGGGATTCCTACAATGAGCAGTTCTTC	CASDLRDSYNEQFF
TRBV10-3	TRBJ2-1	.	TRBD1	TGTGCCATCAGTCAAAGGACAGGGGGCGATGAGCAGTTCTTC	CAISQRTGGDEQFF
TRBV10-3	TRBJ2-7	.	.	TGTGCCATCAGTGGCAACACCCTTACGTCCTACGAGCAGTACTTC	CAISGNTLTSYEQYF
TRBV3-1/TRBV3-2	TRBJ2-2	.	TRBD2	TGTGCCAGCAGACCGGGAGGGCAGAACACCGGGGAGCTGTTTTTT	CASRPGGQNTGELFF
TRBV9	TRBJ2-1	once	.	TGTGCCAGCAGCGTAGGGATGAGGTCCAATGAGCAGTTCTTC	CASSVGMRSNEQFF